Each of the 15 T cell receptor beta chains below was sequenced from the same sample in a study of T cell responses to AZD1222 COVID-19 vaccine. Assay: immunoSEQ multiplex PCR; the TCRdb copy retains only in-frame clones and omits some. The sample yields 73,000 or so clones, about four fifths seen once. The sequenced sample was peripheral blood, obtained on day 0 of AZD1222 vaccination. These receptors originate from an adult in good health.

The chain combines TRBV18 with TRBJ2-5; D unclear. The V end was cut by 5 bases, the J end by 3 bases, with 10 bases between. Germline CDR1 is KGHSH and CDR2 is LQKENI. CDR3 length: 13 residues. CDR3 loop: CASSTSPEETQYF. In DNA, the CDR3 is TGTGCCAGCTCAACCAGTCCGGAAGAGACCCAGTACTTC.

This clone was counted once. The chain is built from TRBV28 and TRBJ2-7; 8 positions match TRBD1. V shed 5 bases and J 2 bases; nucleotides not matched to a gene: 2. The germline gives CDR1 MDHEN, CDR2 SYDVKM. This CDR3 spans 13 amino acids. For the CDR3, the DNA is TGTGCCAGCAGTCTCAGGGGGCCCTACGAGCAGTACTTC. This gives the protein CASSLRGPYEQYF. Supplemented by reference TRBV28 and TRBJ2-7, the full variable domain reads DVKVTQSSRYLVKRTGEKVFLECVQDMDHENMFWYRQDPGLGLRLIYFSYDVKMKEKGDIPEGYSVSREKKERFSLILESASTNQTSMYLCASSLRGPYEQYFGPGTRLTVT.

The V call is TRBV2, the J call TRBJ2-7; 8 nucleotides line up with TRBD2. This CDR3 is 15 amino acids long. Looked up from germline, CDR1 is SNHLY and CDR2 is FYNNEI. V gave up 6 bases and J gave up 0 bases; unmatched junction bases: 7. The chain's CDR3 is CASSGERGSSYEQYF. In nucleotides, the CDR3 is TGTGCCAGCAGCGGGGAGCGGGGGAGCTCCTACGAGCAGTACTTC.

The chain links TRBV5-1 to TRBJ1-6; the match to TRBD1 covers 10 bases. V trimming: 4 bases; J trimming: 8 bases; junction bases outside the gene matches: 15. Germline CDR1 SGHRS, CDR2 YFSETQ. This CDR3 spans 18 amino acids. CDR3 in amino acids: CASSQGQGYEFGDSPLHF. CDR3 bases: TGCGCCAGCAGCCAGGGACAGGGGTACGAATTTGGGGATTCACCCCTCCACTTT. The variable domain in full, completed from reference TRBV5-1 and TRBJ1-6, reads KAGVTQTPRYLIKTRGQQVTLSCSPISGHRSVSWYQQTPGQGLQFLFEYFSETQRNKGNFPGRFSGRQFSNSRSEMNVSTLELGDSALYLCASSQGQGYEFGDSPLHFGNGTRLTVT.

This chain uses TRBV27 with TRBJ1-2; 7 bases match TRBD1. Trimming at V came to 9 bases and at J to 8 bases, leaving 12 bases not matched to a gene. CDR3 length: 13 amino acids. Germline values: CDR1 MNHEY, CDR2 SMNVEV (reference sequence). CDR3 bases: TGTGCCAGTAAGATAGACAGGGTAGGAGGCTACACCTTC. Protein product: CASKIDRVGGYTF.

The V and J genes are TRBV2 and TRBJ1-6; D call uncertain. The germline V gene has CDR1 SNHLY and CDR2 FYNNEI. There are 14 residues in the CDR3. The germline V and J ends were trimmed by 1 base and 8 bases, with 9 bases remaining between them. The CDR3 DNA sequence: TGTGCCAGCAGTGAAGGAGGGAGCTATTCACCCCTCCACTTT. Translating gives CASSEGGSYSPLHF.

In this sample, this clone turned up once. The chain carries TRBV7-2 and TRBJ1-4; the D gene is possibly TRBD1 (6 bases). Per the germline V gene, CDR1 is SGHTA and CDR2 is FQGNSA. CDR3 length: 15 amino acids. Trimming stripped 5 bases from V and 4 bases from J, with 14 bases between. This CDR3 reads CASSPRTAINEKLFF. In DNA form, the CDR3 reads TGTGCCAGCAGCCCCCGGACAGCGATTAATGAAAAACTGTTTTTT.

This clone occurred a few times. The chain couples TRBV11-2 to TRBJ1-6, with 7 bases fitting TRBD1. Germline CDR1 SGHAT, CDR2 FQNNGV. Trimming took 1 base from V and 8 from J; bases not matched to a gene: 5. This CDR3 spans 15 amino acids. CDR3 amino acids: CASSLVGTVDSPLHF. DNA of the CDR3: TGTGCCAGCAGCTTAGTCGGGACAGTGGATTCACCCCTCCACTTT.

The chain couples TRBV3-1 (or the pseudogene TRBV3-2) to TRBJ2-1; D ambiguous. Germline CDR1 and CDR2: LGHDT and YNNKEL (reference sequence). There are 11 residues in the CDR3. Trimming cost V 7 bases and J 12 bases, with 13 bases left between them. The CDR3, as DNA: TGTGCCAGCAAAAAGGGTGAATCGCAGTTCTTC. It is translated as CASKKGESQFF.

The chain uses TRBV6-5 and TRBJ2-7, with 8 bases lining up with TRBD1. V gave up 7 bases and J gave up 6 bases; unmatched junction bases: 11. There are 14 residues in the CDR3. CDR1 and CDR2 from the germline V gene are MNHEY and SVGAGI. The CDR3 sequence: CASTRPGGAGEQYF. The CDR3 coding sequence is TGTGCCAGCACCCGACCAGGGGGCGCGGGCGAGCAGTACTTC.

V usage is TRBV18 and J usage is TRBJ2-1; D unclear. Trimming removed 6 bases from V and 4 bases from J, with 16 bases in between. The CDR3 spans 15 residues. CDR1 and CDR2 from the germline V gene are KGHSH and LQKENI. The CDR3 DNA reads as TGTGCCAGCTCCCCGGAGATGAGTCGTTACAATGAGCAGTTCTTC. Translated, it gives CASSPEMSRYNEQFF.

The chain is built from TRBV18 and TRBJ2-7, with D possibly matching TRBD2 (5 bases). The germline V and J ends were trimmed by 2 bases and 2 bases, with 10 bases remaining between them. There are 14 residues in the CDR3. In germline, CDR1 is KGHSH, CDR2 LQKENI. The CDR3 DNA is TGTGCCAGCTCACCAGAGACGGGGACCTACGAGCAGTACTTC. Protein sequence: CASSPETGTYEQYF.

This chain links TRBV2 with TRBJ1-1, with D unclear. Trimming took 7 bases from V and 0 from J, leaving 12 bases between them. From germline, CDR1 is SNHLY and CDR2 FYNNEI. The CDR3 runs 14 residues. The DNA for the CDR3 is TGTGCCAGCATTATCGGACGCCTGAACACTGAAGCTTTCTTT. This sequence encodes CASIIGRLNTEAFF.

The chain combines TRBV10-3 with TRBJ1-1; perhaps TRBD1 as D (5 bases). Between the trimmed V and J ends, which lost 10 bases and 1 base, there was a span of 13 bases. Germline V gives CDR1 ENHRY, CDR2 SYGVKD. This CDR3 is built from 13 residues. The CDR3 is CATIRTGNTEAFF. The CDR3 nucleotides are TGTGCCACGATAAGAACAGGGAACACTGAAGCTTTCTTT.

The sample holds one count of this clone. This chain joins TRBV4-3 and TRBJ2-7; 9 nucleotides match TRBD2. From germline, CDR1 is LGHNA and CDR2 YSLEER. This CDR3 is built from 16 residues. J was trimmed by 3 bases and V by 1 base; bases with no gene match: 7. The CDR3 region is CASSQAYLAGSYEQYF. As DNA, the CDR3 is TGCGCCAGCAGCCAAGCCTATCTAGCGGGAAGCTACGAGCAGTACTTC.